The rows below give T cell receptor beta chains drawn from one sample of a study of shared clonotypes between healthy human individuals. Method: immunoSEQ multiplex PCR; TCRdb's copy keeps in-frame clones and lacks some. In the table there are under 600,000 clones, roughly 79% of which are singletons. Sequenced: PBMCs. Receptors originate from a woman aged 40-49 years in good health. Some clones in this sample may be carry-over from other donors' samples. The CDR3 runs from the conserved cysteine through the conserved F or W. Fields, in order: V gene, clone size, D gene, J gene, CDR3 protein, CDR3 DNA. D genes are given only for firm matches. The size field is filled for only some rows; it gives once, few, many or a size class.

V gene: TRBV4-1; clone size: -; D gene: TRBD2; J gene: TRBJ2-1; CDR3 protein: CASSLLLAGPQPEQFF; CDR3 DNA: TGCGCCAGCAGCCTTCTACTAGCGGGACCACAACCTGAGCAGTTCTTC
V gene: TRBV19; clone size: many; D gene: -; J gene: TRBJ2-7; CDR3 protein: CASSITGTYEQYF; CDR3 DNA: TGTGCCAGTAGTATAACAGGGACCTACGAGCAGTACTTC
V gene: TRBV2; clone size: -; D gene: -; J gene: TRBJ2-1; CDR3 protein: CASSGGLSSYNEQFF; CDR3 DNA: TGTGCCAGCAGTGGAGGACTTAGCTCCTACAATGAGCAGTTCTTC
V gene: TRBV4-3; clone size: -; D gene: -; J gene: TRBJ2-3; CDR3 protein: CASSQEIGADTQYF; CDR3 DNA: TGCGCCAGCAGCCAAGAAATCGGCGCAGATACGCAGTATTTT
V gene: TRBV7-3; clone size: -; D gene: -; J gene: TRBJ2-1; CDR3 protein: CASSTDPDVREQFF; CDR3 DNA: TGTGCCAGCAGCACCGATCCCGATGTACGGGAGCAGTTCTTC
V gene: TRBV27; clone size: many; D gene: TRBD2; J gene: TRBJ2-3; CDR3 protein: CASSFLTSGDTDTQYF; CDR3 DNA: TGTGCCAGCAGTTTCCTAACTAGCGGTGACACAGATACGCAGTATTTT
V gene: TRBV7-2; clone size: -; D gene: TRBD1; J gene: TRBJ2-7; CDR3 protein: CASSSDRVGEQYF; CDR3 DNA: TGTGCCAGCAGCTCCGACAGGGTAGGCGAGCAGTACTTC
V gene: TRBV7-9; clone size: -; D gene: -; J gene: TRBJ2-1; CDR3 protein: CASSLGLGEQFF; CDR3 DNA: TGTGCCAGCAGCTTAGGCTTGGGTGAGCAGTTCTTC
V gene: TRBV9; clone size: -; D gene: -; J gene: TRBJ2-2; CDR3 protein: CASSRRWRDTGELFF; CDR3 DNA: TGTGCCAGCAGTCGGCGGTGGAGGGACACCGGGGAGCTGTTTTTT
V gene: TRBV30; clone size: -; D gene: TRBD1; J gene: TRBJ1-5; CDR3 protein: CAWSVTEGTDNQPQHF; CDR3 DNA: TGTGCCTGGAGTGTCACAGAAGGGACAGATAATCAGCCCCAGCATTTT
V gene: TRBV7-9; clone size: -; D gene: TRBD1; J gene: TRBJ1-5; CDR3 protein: CASSPTGDQPQHF; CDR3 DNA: TGTGCCAGCAGCCCGACAGGGGATCAGCCCCAGCATTTT
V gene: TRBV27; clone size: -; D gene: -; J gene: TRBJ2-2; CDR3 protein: CASSSSAGELFF; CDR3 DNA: TGTGCCAGCAGTTCTAGCGCCGGGGAGCTGTTTTTT
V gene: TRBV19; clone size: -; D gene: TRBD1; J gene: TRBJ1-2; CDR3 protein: CASRTGGAQYGYTF; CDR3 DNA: TGTGCCAGTAGAACAGGGGGCGCCCAATATGGCTACACCTTC
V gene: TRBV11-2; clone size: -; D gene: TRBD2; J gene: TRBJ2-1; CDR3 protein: CASTAGEYNEQFF; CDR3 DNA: TGTGCCAGCACGGCGGGGGAATACAATGAGCAGTTCTTC
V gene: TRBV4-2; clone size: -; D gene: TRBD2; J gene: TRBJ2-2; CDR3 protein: CASSQELAGNTGELFF; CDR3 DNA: TGTGCCAGCAGCCAAGAGTTAGCGGGAAACACCGGGGAGCTGTTTTTT
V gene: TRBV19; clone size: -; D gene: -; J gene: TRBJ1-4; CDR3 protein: CASRPDPPPNEKLFF; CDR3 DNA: TGTGCCAGTAGGCCAGATCCGCCACCTAATGAAAAACTGTTTTTT
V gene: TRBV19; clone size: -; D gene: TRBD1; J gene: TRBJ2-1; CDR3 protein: CASSMRRGQGRYEQFF; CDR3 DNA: TGTGCCAGTAGTATGAGGAGGGGACAGGGTAGGTATGAGCAGTTCTTC
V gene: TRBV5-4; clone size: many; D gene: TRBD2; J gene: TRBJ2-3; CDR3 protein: CASSQRGQDTQYF; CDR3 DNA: TGTGCCAGCAGCCAGCGGGGCCAGGATACGCAGTATTTT
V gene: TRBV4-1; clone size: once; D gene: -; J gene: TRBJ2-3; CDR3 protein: CASSQDGGGRIADTQYF; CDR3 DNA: TGCGCCAGCAGCCAAGATGGGGGCGGGAGAATTGCAGATACGCAGTATTTT
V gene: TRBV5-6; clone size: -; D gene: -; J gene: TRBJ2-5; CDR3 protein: CASSLRGGETQYF; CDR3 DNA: TGTGCCAGCAGCTTGAGGGGAGGAGAGACCCAGTACTTC
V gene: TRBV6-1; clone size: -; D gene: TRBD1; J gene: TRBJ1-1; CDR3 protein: CAHAGGADTEAFF; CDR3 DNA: TGTGCCCACGCAGGGGGTGCGGACACTGAAGCTTTCTTT
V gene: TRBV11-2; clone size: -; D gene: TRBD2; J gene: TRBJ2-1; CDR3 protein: CASSPLGGTYNEQFF; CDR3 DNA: TGTGCCAGCAGCCCATTGGGAGGGACCTACAATGAGCAGTTCTTC
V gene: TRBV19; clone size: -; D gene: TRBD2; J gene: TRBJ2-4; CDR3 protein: CASSLTGTSGTKNIQYF; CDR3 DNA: TGTGCCAGTAGTCTTACCGGGACTAGTGGGACCAAAAACATTCAGTACTTC
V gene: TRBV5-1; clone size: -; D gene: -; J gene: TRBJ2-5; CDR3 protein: CASSLGQSATQYF; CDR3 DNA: TGCGCCAGCAGCTTGGGACAATCGGCGACCCAGTACTTC
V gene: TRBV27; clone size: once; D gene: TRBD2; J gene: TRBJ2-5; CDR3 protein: CASRDLGGGETQYF; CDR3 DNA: TGTGCCAGCAGGGACCTGGGGGGGGGAGAGACCCAGTACTTC
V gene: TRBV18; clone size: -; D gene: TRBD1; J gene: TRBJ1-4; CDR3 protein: CASSPRKWAGPTTGEQTNEKLFF; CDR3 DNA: TGTGCCAGCTCACCCCGCAAGTGGGCCGGACCGACGACAGGGGAGCAAACTAATGAAAAACTGTTTTTT
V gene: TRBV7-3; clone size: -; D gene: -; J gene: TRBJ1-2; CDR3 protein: CASSPHSQDPRGYTF; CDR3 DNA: TGTGCCAGCAGCCCCCATTCACAGGATCCTCGGGGCTACACCTTC
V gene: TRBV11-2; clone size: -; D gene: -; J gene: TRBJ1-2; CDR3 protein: CASSPIRRGVDWDTF; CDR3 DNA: TGTGCCAGCAGCCCCATCAGGAGAGGAGTGGATTGGGACACCTTC